Reported below is one TCR beta chain. Every ophthalmopathy donor presented moderate-to-severe activity, CAS ≥3, NOSPECS ≥4 and duration under 3 months. This entry comes from a study of Graves' ophthalmopathy and Graves' hyperthyroidism. J gave up 2 bases and V 5 bases, and 13 bases lay outside the gene matches. The CDR3 length is 17 residues. Amplification from RNA transcripts yielded the TCR beta CDR3 regions. HTBI primers were used in a first-round RT-PCR, which preceded a second-round multiplex PCR. TCRdb itself ran the multiplex PCR reads through MiXCR, one entry per CDR3 protein. The profile shows approximately 50,000 distinct CDR3 sequences, less than 65% of them singletons.

This clonotype originated in an adult man with Graves' ophthalmopathy. The V and J genes are TRBV12-3 or TRBV12-4 and TRBJ2-3; the match to TRBD1 covers 7 bases. Material: peripheral blood. The DNA of the CDR3 is TGTGCCAGCAGTGCCGGAGACAGGGTGGAACTCACAGATACGCAGTATTTT. Protein sequence: CASSAGDRVELTDTQYF.